Described below is a single T cell receptor (beta chain) sequence and its context. Its target is not known. The data were produced by immunoSEQ multiplex PCR, yet TCRdb's version contains in-frame clones alone and is incomplete. The sample has some 40,000 clones, over 70% seen once; the top ten hold about 15%. This sample is drawn from a study of a mutant IDH1 vaccine in newly diagnosed glioma. Study-level information: Vaccinations were initiated 4-6 weeks following radiotherapy alone, or were given together with temozolomide cycles.

Overall study results and limits: Apparently unrelated to pseudoprogression were changes in the top peripheral T cell clonotypes.

Time point: week 11, during vaccination. Vaccinated patients received 300 ug of mutant IDH1 20-mer peptide per dose, with topical imiquimod. Donors had new IDH1-mutant astrocytomas of WHO grade 3 or 4 (ATRX-lost). Sequencing was performed on peripheral blood mononuclear cells (PBMCs), taken from a glioma patient whose treatment included an IDH1 peptide vaccine. The sequence derives from a young woman with glioma. Some clones in this sample may be carry-over from other donors' samples.

The CDR3 sequence is CASGGAGGDEQYF. The DNA for the CDR3 is TGTGCCAGTGGGGGAGCGGGAGGGGACGAGCAGTACTTC. The chain recombines TRBV6-1 with TRBJ2-7; 10 bases agree with TRBD2. Germline values: CDR1 MNHNS, CDR2 SASEGT. The CDR3 sequence is 13 residues long. Germline trimming cut 9 bases from V and 5 bases from J; bases unmatched to any gene: 7.